This T cell receptor (beta chain) was profiled in a study of patients and donors after allogeneic stem cell transplantation. TCRdb itself ran the RT-PCR reads through MiXCR, one entry per CDR3 protein. The sample lists several thousand distinct CDR3 sequences, 24% occurring once. Per the germline V gene, CDR1 is ENHRY and CDR2 is SYGVKD. This CDR3 region has 15 residues. V was pared by 3 bases and J by 1 base, with 12 bases between. This clonotype has more than one count but fewer than ten. The V and J genes are TRBV10-3 and TRBJ1-1; perhaps TRBD1 as D (6 bases). Sequences were obtained from blood, either unsorted or a sorted T cell fraction (not recorded which). The source is a human donor who was either an allogeneic HSCT recipient or a stem cell or donor lymphocyte infusion donor (not recorded which). It is not recorded whose cells these are; they may come from a transplant donor. The CDR3 reads CAISERGQANTEAFF. The DNA of the CDR3 is TGTGCCATCAGTGAAAGGGGACAAGCGAACACTGAAGCTTTCTTT.